These 10 T cell receptor beta chains originate from one sample sequenced in a study of blood T cell repertoires in COVID-19. Clones were sequenced by immunoSEQ multiplex PCR, and TCRdb holds only the in-frame ones, with some missing. The sample has 26,000 or so clones; about 80% are singletons. Source material: peripheral blood. The receptors were sampled from a man aged 65 to 85 with acute or convalescent COVID-19.

The chain combines TRBV7-9 with TRBJ1-6; D remains unclear. Germline CDR1 is SEHNR and CDR2 is FQNEAQ (reference sequence). The CDR3 extends over 15 amino acids. V was pared by 5 bases and J by 5 bases, with 13 bases between. The CDR3 region is CASSHQRSDNSPLHF. CDR3 sequence (DNA): TGTGCCAGCAGCCATCAACGATCAGATAATTCACCCCTCCACTTT. Based on the CDR3 plus reference TRBV7-9 and TRBJ1-6, the full variable domain is DTGVSQNPRHKITKRGQNVTFRCDPISEHNRLYWYRQTLGQGPEFLTYFQNEAQLEKSRLLSDRFSAERPKGSFSTLEIQRTEQGDSAMYLCASSHQRSDNSPLHFGNGTRLTVT.

In nucleotides, the CDR3 is TGTGCCAGCAGCTTAGTGCCGGGACTGAACTATGGCTACACCTTC. Translated, it gives CASSLVPGLNYGYTF. The rearrangement uses TRBV7-6 and TRBJ1-2; D might be TRBD1 (5 bases). Germline V gene sequence: CDR1 SGHVS, CDR2 FNYEAQ. CDR3 length equals 15 residues. V lost 1 base to trimming and J lost 2 bases, with 11 bases between them.

The chain combines TRBV5-1 with TRBJ2-5; D gene unclear. CDR3 size: 14 residues. Looked up from germline, CDR1 is SGHRS and CDR2 is YFSETQ. Trimming shortened V by 2 bases and J by 4 bases, and 12 bases separated the two germline ends. The DNA for the CDR3 is TGCGCCAGCAGCTTCCTAGAGGCACGAGAGACCCAGTACTTC. Translated, it gives CASSFLEARETQYF.

The J gene is TRBJ1-6, the V gene TRBV28, with 8 bases matching TRBD1. Trimming cost V 5 bases and J 9 bases; bases outside gene matches: 9. Germline assignment: CDR1 MDHEN and CDR2 SYDVKM. The CDR3 has 15 residues. The CDR3 is CASSRGTGSFSPLHF. CDR3 bases: TGTGCCAGCAGTCGAGGGACAGGTTCGTTTTCACCCCTCCACTTT. The whole variable domain, filled in from reference TRBV28 and TRBJ1-6, reads DVKVTQSSRYLVKRTGEKVFLECVQDMDHENMFWYRQDPGLGLRLIYFSYDVKMKEKGDIPEGYSVSREKKERFSLILESASTNQTSMYLCASSRGTGSFSPLHFGNGTRLTVT.

This clone was seen a few times. The chain uses TRBV7-3 and TRBJ2-1; 10 nucleotides line up with TRBD1. From germline, CDR1 is SGHTA and CDR2 FQGTGA. The CDR3 is 14 amino acids. Germline trimming cut 4 bases from V and 10 bases from J; bases unmatched to any gene: 7. CDR3 in DNA: TGTGCCAGCAGCTCGAGACAGGGGGCCCCCGAGCAGTTCTTC. Its translation is CASSSRQGAPEQFF.

This clone was recorded only once. The V gene is TRBV7-3, the J gene TRBJ1-1, with 12 bases lining up with TRBD1. Germline CDR1 SGHTA, CDR2 FQGTGA. With V trimmed by 5 bases and J by 11 bases, 12 bases remained unmatched. CDR3 length equals 15 residues. DNA of the CDR3: TGTGCCAGCAGCACCCCGGGACAGGGGGCATCCCAGGCTTTCTTT. Amino acids: CASSTPGQGASQAFF.

The V gene is TRBV30, the J gene TRBJ2-1, with D hard to call. Germline-derived CDR1 and CDR2 are GTSNPN and SVGIG (reference sequence). This CDR3 spans 13 amino acids. V was trimmed by 2 bases and J by 5 bases, leaving 10 bases between them. The CDR3 sequence is CAWSFLLNNEQFF. CDR3 in DNA: TGTGCCTGGAGTTTCCTTTTAAACAATGAGCAGTTCTTC.

At least ten counts were recorded for this clone. CDR3 bases: TGTGCCAGCAGCCTAAGGGGTACGGACAGGGGATCCGAGCAGTACTTC. Encoded protein: CASSLRGTDRGSEQYF. The chain combines TRBV11-3 with TRBJ2-7; 9 nucleotides line up with TRBD1. The V and J ends lost 5 bases and 6 bases, in that order; junction bases with no gene match: 14. The length of the CDR3 is 16 residues. CDR1 and CDR2 (germline): SGHNT, YENEEA.

The genes are TRBV6-2 or TRBV6-3 and TRBJ1-5; TRBD1 matches 10 bases. Germline V gene lookup returns CDR1 MNHEY and CDR2 SVGEGT. J lost 0 bases, V lost 2 bases, and 7 bases had no gene match. The CDR3 has 18 residues. For the CDR3, the DNA is TGTGCCAGCAGTTACCCGACAGGGGGCGGGTATAGCAATCAGCCCCAGCATTTT. Protein: CASSYPTGGGYSNQPQHF.

This clone was picked up one time. The chain has TRBV18 and TRBJ2-3, with no clear D. The CDR3 is made up of 12 amino acids. CDR1 KGHSH and CDR2 LQKENI come from the germline V gene. V gave up 3 bases and J gave up 3 bases, with 4 bases separating them. CDR3 bases: TGTGCCAGCTCACCGTCGACAGATACGCAGTATTTT. Translating it yields CASSPSTDTQYF. Using reference TRBV18 and TRBJ2-3 for the parts outside the CDR3, the full variable domain is NAGVMQNPRHLVRRRGQEARLRCSPMKGHSHVYWYRQLPEEGLKFMVYLQKENIIDESGMPKERFSAEFPKEGPSILRIQQVVRGDSAAYFCASSPSTDTQYFGPGTRLTVL.